The 14 T cell receptor beta chains given below trace back to one sample, sequenced in a study of T cell responses to AZD1222 COVID-19 vaccine. Produced via immunoSEQ multiplex PCR; TCRdb's table is partial and in-frame only. The sample consists of around 150,000 clones, 90% to 95% of them appearing once. Sequencing used peripheral blood, obtained 28 days after the second AZD1222 dose. These receptors all come from an adult who received the AZD1222 COVID-19 vaccine.

The chain combines TRBV6-5 with TRBJ1-1, with D possibly matching TRBD1 (6 bases). The CDR3 totals 14 residues. Germline lookup yields CDR1 MNHEY and CDR2 SVGAGI. V was pared by 6 bases and J by 5 bases, with 16 bases between. Here the CDR3 DNA reads TGTGCCAGCAGACAGGGCGGGATGGGGACTGAAGCTTTCTTT. It translates to CASRQGGMGTEAFF.

This clone was seen just once. J is TRBJ2-6 and V is TRBV4-3, with 7 nucleotides matching TRBD1. Trimming took 4 bases from V and 1 from J; bases not matched to a gene: 7. The CDR3 contains 17 residues. Per germline, CDR1 LGHNA and CDR2 YSLEER. CDR3 coding DNA: TGCGCCAGCAGCCTTGACAGGGTCGGTTCTGGGGCCAACGTCCTGACTTTC. Amino acids: CASSLDRVGSGANVLTF.

The chain has TRBV12-5 and TRBJ1-2; 8 positions agree with TRBD1. V trimming: 9 bases; J trimming: 6 bases; junction bases outside the gene matches: 18. CDR3 length: 16 residues. Germline V gene sequence: CDR1 LGHNT, CDR2 FRNRAP. The DNA of the CDR3 is TGTGCTAGCATCCTCAGGGGCAGGGGGCGTTATCATGGCTACACCTTC. Encoded protein: CASILRGRGRYHGYTF.

The gene calls are TRBV7-3 and TRBJ1-1, with unresolved D. The CDR3 is 13 amino acids. Germline V gives CDR1 SGHTA, CDR2 FQGTGA. V lost 5 bases and J lost 1, with 8 bases in between. The CDR3 here is CASSPRRNTEAFF. CDR3 coding DNA: TGTGCCAGCAGCCCCCGTAGGAACACTGAAGCTTTCTTT. Variable domain in full (rest from reference TRBV7-3 and TRBJ1-1): GAGVSQTPSNKVTEKGKYVELRCDPISGHTALYWYRQSLGQGPEFLIYFQGTGAADDSGLPNDRFFAVRPEGSVSTLKIQRTERGDSAVYLCASSPRRNTEAFFGQGTRLTVV.

V gene TRBV7-9 combines with J gene TRBJ1-2, with 9 bases lining up with TRBD1. The J segment lost 5 bases and the V segment lost 6 bases, leaving 4 bases of the junction unmatched. The CDR3 loop spans 13 amino acids. Per germline, CDR1 SEHNR and CDR2 FQNEAQ (reference sequence). The CDR3 region is CASRLDRGYGYTF. CDR3 coding DNA: TGTGCCAGCAGGCTCGACAGGGGGTATGGCTACACCTTC.

The rearrangement links TRBV7-8 to TRBJ1-1; no clear D. The CDR3 covers 14 residues. V dropped 5 bases and J dropped 2 bases, with 12 bases sitting between them. Germline CDR1 and CDR2: SGHVS and FQNEAQ. This chain's CDR3 is CASSADLPNTEAFF. CDR3 coding DNA: TGTGCCAGCAGCGCCGACCTACCAAACACTGAAGCTTTCTTT.

The table lists this clone with a count of one. This sequence joins TRBV15 and TRBJ2-5; TRBD2 matches at 7 bases. The CDR3 runs to 15 residues. The germline V gene encodes CDR1 LNHNV and CDR2 YYDKDF (reference sequence). J was trimmed by 4 bases and V by 5 bases; bases with no gene match: 10. The CDR3 loop reads CATSQRDQWRETQYF. As DNA, the CDR3 is TGTGCCACCAGCCAGCGGGACCAGTGGAGAGAGACCCAGTACTTC.

This chain links TRBV19 with TRBJ1-1; TRBD1 matches at 9 bases. Germline V lookup: CDR1 LNHDA, CDR2 SQIVND (reference sequence). The CDR3 is 17 residues long. Unmatched junction bases numbered 15, after V lost 7 bases and J lost 3 bases. This chain's CDR3 is CASIGTGTGRRDTEAFF. CDR3 in DNA: TGTGCCAGTATTGGGACAGGGACAGGTCGACGGGACACTGAAGCTTTCTTT.

The chain combines TRBV27 with TRBJ1-6; unclear D gene. With 6 bases removed from V and 0 bases from J, the gap between germline ends came to 15 bases. The CDR3 is 17 residues long. From germline, CDR1 is MNHEY and CDR2 SMNVEV (reference sequence). CDR3 coding DNA: TGTGCCAGCAGCCCCCTGACGGGCCGCTCCTATAATTCACCCCTCCACTTT. Its translation is CASSPLTGRSYNSPLHF.

The genes are TRBV3-1 (or the pseudogene TRBV3-2) and TRBJ1-5; D is unresolved. V gave up 5 bases and J gave up 4 bases, with 15 bases separating them. This CDR3 spans 15 amino acids. From germline, CDR1 is LGHDT and CDR2 YNNKEL (reference sequence). CDR3 region: CASSEIFSGNQPQHF. CDR3 in DNA: TGTGCCAGCAGCGAAATTTTTTCTGGAAATCAGCCCCAGCATTTT.

This chain connects TRBV7-9 to TRBJ2-1, with D maybe TRBD1 (7 bases). From germline, CDR1 is SEHNR and CDR2 FQNEAQ (reference sequence). The CDR3 covers 16 residues. Trimming cost V 1 base and J 4 bases, with 14 bases left between them. The CDR3 region is CASSLVGGRGYNEQFF. The CDR3 DNA sequence: TGTGCCAGCAGCTTAGTAGGGGGCCGGGGGTACAATGAGCAGTTCTTC.

V usage is TRBV7-8 and J usage is TRBJ1-4; 8 bases agree with TRBD1. Germline values: CDR1 SGHVS, CDR2 FQNEAQ. The CDR3 length is 15 residues. Unmatched junction bases numbered 5, after V lost 4 bases and J lost 4 bases. The CDR3: CASSSRDRFNEKLFF. In nucleotides, the CDR3 is TGTGCCAGCAGCTCCCGGGACAGGTTTAATGAAAAACTGTTTTTT.

In the case of this clone: Other DNA sequences in the sample encode the same CDR3. V usage is TRBV27 and J usage is TRBJ1-5; D gene uncertain. Germline loops: CDR1 MNHEY, CDR2 SMNVEV (reference sequence). V lost 3 bases and J lost 6, with 6 bases in between. The CDR3 spans 12 residues. The DNA of the CDR3 is TGTGCCAGCAGTTTGGGAGGTCAGCCCCAGCATTTT. It codes for CASSLGGQPQHF.

The gene calls are TRBV19 and TRBJ1-1, with 7 bases fitting TRBD1. CDR1 is LNHDA and CDR2 is SQIVND in the germline V gene (reference sequence). The CDR3 runs to 18 residues. The V and J ends lost 1 base and 1 base, in that order; junction bases with no gene match: 12. CDR3 loop: CASSIVGRGRSRNTEAFF. The CDR3 nucleotides are TGTGCCAGTAGTATAGTCGGCAGGGGGAGGTCGAGGAACACTGAAGCTTTCTTT.